This T cell receptor (beta chain) was captured by sequencing in a study of shared clonotypes between healthy human individuals. Profiling relied on immunoSEQ multiplex PCR, and the TCRdb table lists in-frame clones only, not all of them. The table records some 1,100,000 clones, around 78% of them present only once. The donor cohort consisted entirely of Caucasian adults residing in Nashville, Tennessee. As concerns this clone: Its antigen is unknown.

The length of the CDR3 is 16 residues. Germline CDR1 SGHDN, CDR2 FVKESK. The V segment lost 1 base and the J segment 5 bases; nucleotides outside the gene matches: 5. Study results and caveats: Limited genetic and exposure-history diversity came from having few donors.

This chain links TRBV14 with TRBJ2-2; 9 bases are shared with TRBD2. The receptor's source is a man aged 18-30 years in good health. Some clones in this sample may be carry-over from other donors' samples. Sequencing was done on a sample of memory CD4+ T cells from PBMCs. Subset in this sample: CD45RA-negative fraction. CDR3 nucleotide sequence: TGTGCCAGCAGCCAAGGGCGGGAGGGCCGAACCGGGGAGCTGTTTTTT. Amino acid sequence: CASSQGREGRTGELFF.